A single sample is the source of the 8 T cell receptor beta chains below, sequenced in a study of blood T cells in healthy people across ages. Through a sample-barcoded 5' primer and a J-beta primer mix, a second PCR was run for roughly 7 to 12 cycles. TCRdb processed the 5' RACE reads anew with MiXCR; each CDR3 protein has one entry. The table has about 1.1 million distinct CDR3 sequences, around two fifths seen once; the top ten hold under 15%. Source material: blood. These receptors were collected from a man aged 18 to 35 in good health.

V is TRBV10-3 and J is TRBJ1-3; D is perhaps TRBD1 (6 bases). Germline values: CDR1 ENHRY, CDR2 SYGVKD. There are 15 residues in the CDR3. Trimming stripped 3 bases from V and 2 bases from J, with 11 bases between. Here the CDR3 DNA reads TGTGCCATCAGTGATGCACAGGGCCCTGGAAACACCATATATTTT. It encodes CAISDAQGPGNTIYF.

The CDR3 spells CAISIGGDTDTQYF. CDR3 DNA: TGTGCCATCAGCATCGGGGGGGACACAGATACGCAGTATTTT. This chain links TRBV10-3 with TRBJ2-3, with 8 bases matching TRBD2. CDR1 is ENHRY, CDR2 SYGVKD, per germline. The CDR3 is 14 residues long. The junction had 4 bases not matched to a gene; V was cut back by 6 bases and J by 2 bases.

In this sample, this clonotype turned up many times. V gene TRBV7-9 combines with J gene TRBJ2-5; no clear D gene. There are 12 residues in the CDR3. Germline assignment: CDR1 SEHNR and CDR2 FQNEAQ (reference sequence). V lost 4 bases and J lost 4, with 7 bases in between. The CDR3 loop is CASSYNRETQYF. In nucleotides, the CDR3 is TGTGCCAGCAGCTACAACAGAGAGACCCAGTACTTC.

J is TRBJ2-2 and V is TRBV20-1; D remains ambiguous. In germline, CDR1 is DFQATT, CDR2 SNEGSKA (reference sequence). This CDR3 has 13 amino acids. V was clipped by 1 base and J by 6 bases, with 9 bases between them. This CDR3 is CSARGSRSGELFF. The CDR3, as DNA: TGCAGTGCTAGAGGTAGCAGGTCCGGGGAGCTGTTTTTT.

This clonotype was counted a few times. The chain uses TRBV9 and TRBJ2-3; D remains ambiguous. Germline-derived CDR1 and CDR2 are SGDLS and YYNGEE. Trimming removed 0 bases from V and 2 bases from J, with 10 bases in between. The CDR3 is 15 residues long. DNA of the CDR3: TGTGCCAGCAGCGTAGGTCCGGCCATCACAGATACGCAGTATTTT. Translated: CASSVGPAITDTQYF. The full variable domain, completed using reference TRBV9 and TRBJ2-3, is DSGVTQTPKHLITATGQRVTLRCSPRSGDLSVYWYQQSLDQGLQFLIQYYNGEERAKGNILERFSAQQFPDLHSELNLSSLELGDSALYFCASSVGPAITDTQYFGPGTRLTVL.

The chain employs TRBV29-1 and TRBJ2-5, with TRBD1 matching over 7 bases. Germline CDR1 SQVTM, CDR2 ANQGSEA. The V and J ends lost 7 bases and 1 base, in that order; junction bases with no gene match: 6. This CDR3 spans 13 amino acids. The CDR3: CSAETGTQETQYF. The DNA for the CDR3 is TGCAGCGCTGAGACAGGGACCCAAGAGACCCAGTACTTC.

This clonotype showed up many times. The chain uses TRBV27 and TRBJ1-5, with 10 bases aligning to TRBD1. This CDR3 spans 14 amino acids. V dropped 5 bases and J dropped 5; count of bases not matched to a gene: 3. The germline gives CDR1 MNHEY, CDR2 SMNVEV (reference sequence). DNA for the CDR3: TGTGCCAGCAGTCCGGGACAGGGGTATCAGCCCCAGCATTTT. Protein product: CASSPGQGYQPQHF.

This sequence joins TRBV27 and TRBJ2-3, with D perhaps matching TRBD1 (5 bases). The germline gives CDR1 MNHEY, CDR2 SMNVEV (reference sequence). V was cut by 3 bases and J by 1 base, with 14 bases left in between. The CDR3 has 16 residues. CDR3: CASSFGVPRGTDTQYF. CDR3 DNA sequence: TGTGCCAGCAGTTTTGGAGTCCCCAGGGGCACAGATACGCAGTATTTT.